The next 28 T cell receptor beta chains were all read from a single sample in a study of cytomegalovirus exposure and HLA in healthy donors. Use of 60 Vbeta and 13 Jbeta primers characterized the PCR. TCRdb's copy holds only in-frame clones and misses some; the assay was immunoSEQ multiplex PCR. The sample lists about 120,000 clones, over 65% occurring once. Specimen: PBMCs. All receptors come from a woman aged 40 to 55 in good health and CMV-seropositive.

The chain carries TRBV6-1 and TRBJ2-1; 10 nucleotides align to TRBD1. Germline CDR1 reads MNHNS; CDR2 reads SASEGT. CDR3 length: 15 amino acids. V lost 4 bases and J lost 4; bases outside the gene matches: 4. The CDR3 sequence is CASSGTGGGYNEQFF. CDR3 DNA sequence: TGTGCCAGCAGTGGGACAGGGGGGGGGTACAATGAGCAGTTCTTC.

The CDR3 spells CASSLLSLEQYF. The CDR3 nucleotides read TGTGCCAGCAGCTTGCTGAGTCTCGAGCAGTACTTC. The chain combines TRBV5-8 with TRBJ2-7, with D unclear. From germline, CDR1 is SGHTS and CDR2 YDEGEE. The CDR3 has 12 amino acids. The V gene lost 1 base and the J gene lost 6 bases, with 8 bases spanning the gap.

In its sample, this clone was seen a few times. The chain is built from TRBV18 and TRBJ1-2; D is uncertain. V gave up 2 bases and J gave up 8 bases, with 18 bases separating them. In germline, CDR1 is KGHSH, CDR2 LQKENI. CDR3 length: 15 amino acids. The CDR3 DNA sequence: TGTGCCAGCTCACCAGGGCAGGATAATATGCGAGGCTACACCTTC. Translated: CASSPGQDNMRGYTF.

The rearrangement uses TRBV19 and TRBJ1-1, with D maybe TRBD1 (6 bases). With 2 bases removed from V and 1 base from J, the gap between germline ends came to 11 bases. Germline V gives CDR1 LNHDA, CDR2 SQIVND (reference sequence). CDR3 length: 15 residues. CDR3 DNA: TGTGCCAGTAGTATACGGGGGGCGACGAACACTGAAGCTTTCTTT. Translating it yields CASSIRGATNTEAFF. Full variable domain (rest looked up from reference TRBV19 and TRBJ1-1): DGGITQSPKYLFRKEGQNVTLSCEQNLNHDAMYWYRQDPGQGLRLIYYSQIVNDFQKGDIAEGYSVSREKKESFPLTVTSAQKNPTAFYLCASSIRGATNTEAFFGQGTRLTVV.

The chain has TRBV5-6 and TRBJ2-5; 11 bases agree with TRBD1. Germline V CDR1 and CDR2: SGHDT, YYEEEE. The CDR3 is made up of 14 amino acids. Germline trimming cut 4 bases from V and 5 bases from J; bases unmatched to any gene: 4. The CDR3 is CASSTRTGGETQYF. CDR3 bases: TGTGCCAGCAGCACTCGGACAGGGGGCGAGACCCAGTACTTC.

The V gene is TRBV5-6, the J gene TRBJ2-3; TRBD2 aligns across 9 bases. The germline V gene has CDR1 SGHDT and CDR2 YYEEEE. After removal of 2 bases from V and 1 base from J, the junction contained 2 bases not matched to a gene. The CDR3 length is 15 residues. CDR3 bases: TGTGCCAGCAGCTTAGCTAGCGGGGGCACAGATACGCAGTATTTT. Amino acid sequence: CASSLASGGTDTQYF.

The V and J genes are TRBV29-1 and TRBJ2-1, with D possibly TRBD2 on 6 matching bases. With 7 bases removed from V and 5 bases from J, the gap between germline ends came to 15 bases. The germline V gene encodes CDR1 SQVTM and CDR2 ANQGSEA. CDR3 size: 13 residues. The CDR3 DNA sequence: TGCAGCGCTGCCCGGGAGCTAAACAATGAGCAGTTCTTC. Translating it yields CSAARELNNEQFF.

The J gene is TRBJ1-3, the V gene TRBV19; TRBD1 might be the D (6 bases). Between the trimmed V and J ends, which lost 4 bases and 2 bases, there was a span of 9 bases. CDR1 is LNHDA, CDR2 SQIVND, per germline (reference sequence). The CDR3 has 14 amino acids. The CDR3: CASSTGVTGNTIYF. Here the CDR3 DNA reads TGTGCCAGTAGTACAGGGGTAACTGGAAACACCATATATTTT.

The genes are TRBV30 and TRBJ1-1, with D unresolved. The CDR3 covers 13 residues. Deletions cut 5 bases from V and 0 bases from J, with 10 bases between. The germline CDR1 and CDR2 sequences are GTSNPN and SVGIG (reference sequence). The CDR3 DNA reads as TGTGCCTGGCAGTTGCAAATGAACACTGAAGCTTTCTTT. Encoded protein: CAWQLQMNTEAFF.

The chain is built from TRBV7-3 and TRBJ2-1, with 10 bases lining up with TRBD1. Germline CDR1 reads SGHTA; CDR2 reads FQGTGA. CDR3 size: 15 residues. V lost 5 bases to trimming and J lost 6 bases; unmatched junction nucleotides: 7. This CDR3 reads CASSPDRGRINEQFF. The CDR3 DNA reads as TGTGCCAGCAGCCCCGACAGGGGGCGAATCAATGAGCAGTTCTTC.

The chain joins TRBV7-2 to TRBJ2-1; 7 nucleotides match TRBD1. Germline V lookup: CDR1 SGHTA, CDR2 FQGNSA. After removal of 1 base from V and 9 bases from J, the junction contained 9 bases not matched to a gene. The CDR3 is 15 amino acids. Here the CDR3 reads CASSLEHRGMGEQFF. In nucleotides, the CDR3 is TGTGCCAGCAGCTTAGAGCACAGGGGAATGGGTGAGCAGTTCTTC.

The chain joins TRBV2 to TRBJ2-7, with TRBD2 identical over 12 bases. The germline gives CDR1 SNHLY, CDR2 FYNNEI. CDR3 length equals 14 residues. The J segment lost 2 bases and the V segment lost 7 bases, leaving 3 bases of the junction unmatched. The DNA for the CDR3 is TGTGCCAGCAAGACTAGCGGGGGCCCCTACGAGCAGTACTTC. Protein: CASKTSGGPYEQYF.

A few counts support this clone. The V call is TRBV5-1, the J call TRBJ1-4; 9 bases align to TRBD1. With 3 bases clipped from V and 3 bases from J, the junction kept 6 bases outside the gene matches. The CDR3 has 16 amino acids. Germline V lookup: CDR1 SGHRS, CDR2 YFSETQ. CDR3 sequence reads: CASSSDRGGSNEKLFF. Here the CDR3 DNA reads TGCGCCAGCAGCTCTGACAGGGGGGGATCTAATGAAAAACTGTTTTTT.

The chain combines TRBV7-9 with TRBJ2-5; 7 bases are shared with TRBD1. The CDR3 is 14 amino acids. Germline lookup yields CDR1 SEHNR and CDR2 FQNEAQ (reference sequence). Trimming at V came to 7 bases and at J to 3 bases, leaving 8 bases not matched to a gene. Here the CDR3 DNA reads TGTGCCAGCACCTCGCTCGGGACAGAAGAGACCCAGTACTTC. As protein: CASTSLGTEETQYF.

This chain links TRBV30 with TRBJ2-5; tentative D call: TRBD2 (7 bases). The CDR3 runs 13 residues. The germline V gene encodes CDR1 GTSNPN and CDR2 SVGIG (reference sequence). V lost 4 bases and J lost 4, with 13 bases in between. The CDR3 spells CAWTVGGAETQYF. The CDR3 coding sequence is TGTGCCTGGACTGTAGGGGGGGCAGAGACCCAGTACTTC. Together with reference TRBV30 and TRBJ2-5, the CDR3 gives the full variable domain: SQTIHQWPATLVQPVGSPLSLECTVEGTSNPNLYWYRQAAGRGLQLLFYSVGIGQISSEVPQNLSASRPQDRQFILSSKKLLLSDSGFYLCAWTVGGAETQYFGPGTRLLVL.

The chain recombines TRBV19 with TRBJ2-1; TRBD2 might be the D (6 bases). The CDR3 length is 15 residues. Germline loops: CDR1 LNHDA, CDR2 SQIVND (reference sequence). V lost 6 bases, J lost 0 bases, and 12 bases lay in between. Here the CDR3 DNA reads TGTGCCAGTAGCGGGACTCTGCACTCCTACAATGAGCAGTTCTTC. Amino acids: CASSGTLHSYNEQFF.

The chain uses TRBV15 and TRBJ2-7, with 8 bases aligning to TRBD1. Germline CDR1 is LNHNV and CDR2 is YYDKDF (reference sequence). V was pared by 0 bases and J by 3 bases, with 4 bases of the junction left unmatched. The CDR3 runs 15 residues. The DNA of the CDR3 is TGTGCCACCAGCAGAGACTTACAGGGGGTCTACGAGCAGTACTTC. Its translation is CATSRDLQGVYEQYF. Full variable domain (outside the CDR3, taken from reference TRBV15 and TRBJ2-7): DAMVIQNPRYQVTQFGKPVTLSCSQTLNHNVMYWYQQKSSQAPKLLFHYYDKDFNNEADTPDNFQSRRPNTSFCFLDIRSPGLGDTAMYLCATSRDLQGVYEQYFGPGTRLTVT.

In its sample, this clone was seen a few times. This chain links TRBV19 with TRBJ1-1, with 9 bases matching TRBD1. From germline, CDR1 is LNHDA and CDR2 SQIVND (reference sequence). The CDR3 spans 14 residues. J lost 5 bases, V lost 2 bases, and 3 bases had no gene match. CDR3 nucleotides: TGTGCCAGTAGTATAAGGACAGGGGCAACTGAAGCTTTCTTT. It specifies CASSIRTGATEAFF.

This clone was detected only a few times. The chain recombines TRBV30 with TRBJ2-7, with a possible D match to TRBD2 (6 bases). Trimming left V 4 bases short and J 3 bases short, with 13 bases between. Germline lookup yields CDR1 GTSNPN and CDR2 SVGIG (reference sequence). This CDR3 has 13 residues. CDR3 region: CAWTGGAYYEQYF. The CDR3 nucleotides read TGTGCCTGGACTGGAGGGGCTTACTACGAGCAGTACTTC.

J is TRBJ2-5 and V is TRBV6-5, with a tentative D call TRBD1 (5 bases). Germline V lookup: CDR1 MNHEY, CDR2 SVGAGI. Trimming stripped 0 bases from V and 4 bases from J, with 15 bases between. This CDR3 contains 16 residues. The DNA of the CDR3 is TGTGCCAGCAGTTACTCGTTGATAGGGGTGGGAGAGACCCAGTACTTC. Its translation is CASSYSLIGVGETQYF.

This rearrangement joins TRBV5-1 to TRBJ2-1; 7 bases agree with TRBD2. Germline V gives CDR1 SGHRS, CDR2 YFSETQ. The V segment lost 2 bases and the J segment 2 bases; nucleotides outside the gene matches: 4. This CDR3 is 15 amino acids long. DNA of the CDR3: TGCGCCAGCAGCTTAACTAGCGCTGCCTACAATGAGCAGTTCTTC. Amino acid sequence: CASSLTSAAYNEQFF.

The V and J genes are TRBV6-1 and TRBJ1-1; D uncertain. The V gene's germline CDR1 is MNHNS and CDR2 SASEGT. This CDR3 region has 11 residues. Trimming left V 7 bases short and J 6 bases short, with 9 bases between. The CDR3 is CASTRGSEAFF. In DNA form, the CDR3 reads TGTGCCAGCACCCGGGGATCTGAAGCTTTCTTT.

The chain employs TRBV7-9 and TRBJ2-2; 8 bases line up with TRBD1. The CDR3 covers 14 residues. CDR1 SEHNR and CDR2 FQNEAQ come from the germline V gene (reference sequence). The ends lost 10 bases at V and 1 base at J; junction bases unmatched: 5. CDR3 nucleotide sequence: TGTGCCAACCCCGGGACAGGGAACACCGGGGAGCTGTTTTTT. Protein: CANPGTGNTGELFF.

This sequence joins TRBV4-1 and TRBJ1-3, with 9 bases matching TRBD1. The J segment lost 3 bases and the V segment lost 4 bases, leaving 4 bases of the junction unmatched. The length of the CDR3 is 15 residues. The germline V gene encodes CDR1 MGHRA and CDR2 YSYEKL. CDR3 nucleotides: TGCGCCAGCAGCCGAGGACAGGGGTTTGGAAACACCATATATTTT. This translates into CASSRGQGFGNTIYF.

This clone appeared once. The chain combines TRBV18 with TRBJ2-7; D might be TRBD1 (6 bases). V lost 4 bases and J 6 bases, leaving 16 bases between the germline ends. Germline V gene sequence: CDR1 KGHSH, CDR2 LQKENI. The CDR3 runs 14 residues. The CDR3 nucleotides read TGTGCCAGCTCACTCCGGGACAATGACGGCGAGCAGTACTTC. This encodes CASSLRDNDGEQYF.

V usage is TRBV29-1 and J usage is TRBJ2-1, with 11 bases lining up with TRBD2. The CDR3 is made up of 16 amino acids. The V gene end was trimmed by 4 bases and the J gene end by 5 bases; junction bases not matched to a gene: 10. Per germline, CDR1 SQVTM and CDR2 ANQGSEA. CDR3 coding DNA: TGCAGCGTTGCCCCCAAACTAGCGGGAGTTAACAATGAGCAGTTCTTC. It translates to CSVAPKLAGVNNEQFF.

The chain employs TRBV2 and TRBJ1-6; unclear D gene. The CDR3 totals 18 residues. V lost 6 bases and J 7 bases, leaving 25 bases between the germline ends. CDR1 SNHLY and CDR2 FYNNEI come from the germline V gene. CDR3 bases: TGTGCCAGCAGCCAGACACATCTTAGTCTATTTGACAATTCACCCCTCCACTTT. This encodes CASSQTHLSLFDNSPLHF. The variable domain in full, completed from reference TRBV2 and TRBJ1-6, reads EPEVTQTPSHQVTQMGQEVILRCVPISNHLYFYWYRQILGQKVEFLVSFYNNEISEKSEIFDDQFSVERPDGSNFTLKIRSTKLEDSAMYFCASSQTHLSLFDNSPLHFGNGTRLTVT.

This chain uses TRBV2 with TRBJ2-2, with D uncertain. CDR1 SNHLY and CDR2 FYNNEI come from the germline V gene. V was shortened by 5 bases and J by 1 base, with 11 bases between the two germline ends. This CDR3 comprises 15 residues. The CDR3 sequence: CASSFLRVNTGELFF. The CDR3 bases are TGTGCCAGCAGTTTCCTCCGGGTGAACACCGGGGAGCTGTTTTTT.